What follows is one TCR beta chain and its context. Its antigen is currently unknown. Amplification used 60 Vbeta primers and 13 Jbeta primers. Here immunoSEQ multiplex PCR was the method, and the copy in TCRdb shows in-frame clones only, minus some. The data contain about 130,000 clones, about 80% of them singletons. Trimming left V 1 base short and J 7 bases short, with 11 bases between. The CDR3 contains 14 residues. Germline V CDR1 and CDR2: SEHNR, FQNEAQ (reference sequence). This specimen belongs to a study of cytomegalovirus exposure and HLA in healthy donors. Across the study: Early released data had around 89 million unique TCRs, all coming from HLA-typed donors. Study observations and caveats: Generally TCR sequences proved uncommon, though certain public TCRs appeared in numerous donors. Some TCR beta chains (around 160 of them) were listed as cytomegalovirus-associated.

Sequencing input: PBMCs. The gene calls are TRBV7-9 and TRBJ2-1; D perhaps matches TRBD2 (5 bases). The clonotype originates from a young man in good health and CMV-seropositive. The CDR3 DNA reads TGTGCCAGCAGCTTAGGGGGATGGAGGAATGAGCAGTTCTTC. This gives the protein CASSLGGWRNEQFF.